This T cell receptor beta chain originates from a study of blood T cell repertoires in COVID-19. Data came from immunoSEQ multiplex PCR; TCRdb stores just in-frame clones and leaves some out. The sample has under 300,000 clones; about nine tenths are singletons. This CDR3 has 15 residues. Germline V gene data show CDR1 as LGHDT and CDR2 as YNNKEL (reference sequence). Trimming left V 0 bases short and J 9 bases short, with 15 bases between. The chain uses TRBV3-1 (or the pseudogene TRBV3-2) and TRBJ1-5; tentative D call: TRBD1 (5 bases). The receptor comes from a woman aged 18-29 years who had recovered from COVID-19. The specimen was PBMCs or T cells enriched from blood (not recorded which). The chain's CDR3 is CASSQDVRRGTPQHF. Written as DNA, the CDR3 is TGTGCCAGCAGCCAAGATGTAAGGAGGGGTACGCCCCAGCATTTT.